This TCR beta chain was identified in a study of T cells in Graves' hyperthyroidism and ophthalmopathy. Study-wide context: Before any treatment, at initial diagnosis, peripheral blood was collected.

Recently diagnosed hyperthyroidism of less than 2 months' duration affected patients aged 18 to 65. Study findings and constraints: Most thyroid clonotypes expanded above 0.001 were also detected in blood. The model identified upcoming ophthalmopathy a median roughly 6 months ahead of onset.

Amplification of TCR beta CDR3 regions was performed using RNA transcripts as template. The primer set for the first-round RT-PCR of the TCR CDR3 was HTBI. TCRdb itself ran the multiplex PCR reads through MiXCR, one entry per CDR3 protein. The sample lists about 350,000 distinct CDR3 sequences, approximately 18% occurring once. The germline V gene has CDR1 SGHRS and CDR2 YFSETQ. V dropped 3 bases and J dropped 4; count of bases not matched to a gene: 3. The CDR3 covers 13 residues. Ten or more counts support this clonotype. What it recognizes is unknown. Sequencing was performed on blood. The TCR was taken from a woman aged 25 to 45 with Graves' hyperthyroidism that later progressed to Graves' ophthalmopathy. The rearrangement uses TRBV5-1 and TRBJ2-7; 8 nucleotides line up with TRBD1. In DNA form, the CDR3 reads TGCGCCAGCAGCTGGACAGGGTTTTACGAGCAGTACTTC. It translates to CASSWTGFYEQYF.